Listed here are 26 T cell receptor beta chains from one sample, sequenced in a study of T-cell memory formation after mild COVID-19. One entry per CDR3 protein, called by TCRdb with MiXCR from the 5' RACE reads. The table includes some 86,000 distinct CDR3 sequences, 25% detected once. Sequences were obtained from PBMCs or a T cell subset sorted from them (not recorded which). The receptors shown here come from a man between 18 and 35 years old who had mild COVID-19 (a few samples of this study predate the infection). Cell type and time point are not known.

The gene calls are TRBV4-3 and TRBJ1-1, with D perhaps matching TRBD1 (6 bases). The CDR3 has 15 residues. The V end lost 6 bases, the J end lost 0 bases, and 14 bases lay between the germline ends. Germline CDR1 is LGHNA and CDR2 is YSLEER. CDR3 nucleotide sequence: TGCGCCAGCAGAGATGCGGGGACAATGAACACTGAAGCTTTCTTT. As protein: CASRDAGTMNTEAFF.

This clonotype was detected a few times. V is TRBV10-3 and J is TRBJ2-1; TRBD2 aligns across 8 bases. The CDR3 has 19 amino acids. Germline V gene data show CDR1 as ENHRY and CDR2 as SYGVKD. The trim removed 3 bases at V and 0 bases at J, leaving 13 bases unmatched. The CDR3 loop is CAISEGRLAGRSSYNEQFF. The CDR3 region has the DNA TGTGCCATCAGTGAAGGTCGGCTAGCGGGCCGGAGCTCCTACAATGAGCAGTTCTTC.

The chain recombines TRBV9 with TRBJ2-7; 8 bases align to TRBD1. The ends lost 3 bases at V and 6 bases at J; junction bases unmatched: 2. CDR1 is SGDLS, CDR2 YYNGEE, per germline. CDR3 size: 12 residues. The CDR3 sequence is CASSGTGFEQYF. The CDR3 DNA reads TGTGCCAGCAGCGGGACAGGGTTCGAGCAGTACTTC.

The chain has TRBV7-9 and TRBJ2-7; no definite D call. Germline CDR1 is SEHNR and CDR2 is FQNEAQ (reference sequence). V was pared by 5 bases and J by 3 bases, with 11 bases between. CDR3 length: 13 amino acids. This CDR3 reads CASSRIGSYEQYV. The DNA for the CDR3 is TGTGCCAGCAGCAGAATAGGCAGCTACGAGCAGTACGTC.

The count of this clonotype is one. The chain employs TRBV5-5 and TRBJ2-7, with TRBD1 as a possible D gene (6 bases). The germline V gene encodes CDR1 SGHKS and CDR2 YYEKEE (reference sequence). The CDR3 runs to 16 residues. Trimming pared 2 bases from V and 2 bases from J, leaving 17 bases between. The CDR3 DNA reads as TGTGCCAGCAGCTTAGGACAGACCAGTTCCACCTACGAGCAGTACTTC. It yields the protein CASSLGQTSSTYEQYF. Drawing the rest from reference TRBV5-5 and TRBJ2-7, the complete variable domain is DAGVTQSPTHLIKTRGQQVTLRCSPISGHKSVSWYQQVLGQGPQFIFQYYEKEERGRGNFPDRFSARQFPNYSSELNVNALLLGDSALYLCASSLGQTSSTYEQYFGPGTRLTVT.

This clonotype was counted between two and nine times. The chain has TRBV4-3 and TRBJ2-3; 8 bases are shared with TRBD2. The germline V gene has CDR1 LGHNA and CDR2 YSLEER. The CDR3 extends over 16 amino acids. V dropped 0 bases and J dropped 1; count of bases not matched to a gene: 3. In DNA, the CDR3 is TGCGCCAGCAGCCAAGATCTCGGGGGGGGCACAGATACGCAGTATTTT. This sequence encodes CASSQDLGGGTDTQYF.

This clonotype was recorded a few times. The CDR3: CASRTLDSYNEQFF. As DNA, the CDR3 is TGTGCCAGCAGAACACTAGACTCCTACAATGAGCAGTTCTTC. V usage is TRBV12-3 or TRBV12-4 and J usage is TRBJ2-1, with a weak D call TRBD2 (5 bases). This CDR3 contains 14 residues. V gave up 6 bases and J gave up 0 bases, with 9 bases separating them.

The rearrangement uses TRBV29-1 and TRBJ1-3; D is unclear. V was clipped by 4 bases and J by 0 bases, with 10 bases between them. The CDR3 contains 14 residues. The germline CDR1 and CDR2 sequences are SQVTM and ANQGSEA. Here the CDR3 DNA reads TGCAGCGTTGGCGACTGGAGCTCTGGAAACACCATATATTTT. It codes for CSVGDWSSGNTIYF.

V gene TRBV5-1 combines with J gene TRBJ2-1, with 14 bases fitting TRBD2. CDR1 is SGHRS and CDR2 is YFSETQ in the germline V gene. This CDR3 is built from 18 residues. Trimming cost V 6 bases and J 0 bases; bases outside gene matches: 8. The CDR3 DNA reads as TGCGCCAGCACACAGCGGACTAGCGGGGGGAGCTCCTACAATGAGCAGTTCTTC. The encoded protein is CASTQRTSGGSSYNEQFF.

The chain recombines TRBV5-1 with TRBJ2-1; D gene unclear. Germline CDR1 and CDR2: SGHRS and YFSETQ. The length of the CDR3 is 15 residues. The V gene lost 0 bases and the J gene lost 7 bases, with 14 bases spanning the gap. The CDR3: CASSLVYSMVNEQFF. CDR3 DNA: TGCGCCAGCAGCTTGGTCTACTCCATGGTGAATGAGCAGTTCTTC.

Only a few counts were recorded for this clonotype. The chain is built from TRBV9 and TRBJ1-1; D gene ambiguous. This CDR3 has 14 residues. Trimming shortened V by 5 bases and J by 4 bases, and 15 bases separated the two germline ends. The V gene's germline CDR1 is SGDLS and CDR2 YYNGEE. CDR3 DNA sequence: TGTGCCAGCAGTATCGGACTAGGTAGCACTGAAGCTTTCTTT. It translates to CASSIGLGSTEAFF.

The sample holds a few counts of this clonotype. The chain carries TRBV6-2 or TRBV6-3 and TRBJ1-1; D not certain. Germline V gene sequence: CDR1 MNHEY, CDR2 SVGEGT. The V end was cut by 1 base, the J end by 1 base, with 4 bases between. This CDR3 is built from 13 residues. This chain's CDR3 is CASSYWGNTEAFF. CDR3 coding DNA: TGTGCCAGCAGTTACTGGGGGAACACTGAAGCTTTCTTT.

This clonotype has ten or more counts. This chain joins TRBV7-2 and TRBJ2-5, with 7 nucleotides matching TRBD1. This CDR3 region has 13 residues. Germline assignment: CDR1 SGHTA and CDR2 FQGNSA. The V gene end was trimmed by 2 bases and the J gene end by 5 bases; junction bases not matched to a gene: 2. The CDR3 DNA reads as TGTGCCAGCAGCTTACAGACAGGGGAGACCCAGTACTTC. Translating it yields CASSLQTGETQYF.

In the case of this clonotype: One end of the junction is discordant with germline, which a read error may explain. V gene TRBV20-1 combines with J gene TRBJ1-1; no firm D call. CDR1 and CDR2 (germline): DFQATT, SNEGSKA (reference sequence). The CDR3 is 12 residues long. The CDR3 DNA follows: TGCATTGCTAGAGAGCCAGAACCTGAAGCTTTCTTT. This translates into CIAREPEPEAFF.

The sample holds a few counts of this clonotype. The genes are TRBV7-6 and TRBJ2-3, with D possibly being TRBD1 or TRBD2 (6 bases each). The CDR3 totals 13 residues. Germline loops: CDR1 SGHVS, CDR2 FNYEAQ. V shed 3 bases and J shed 6 bases, with 10 bases lying between them. The CDR3 loop is CASSFVGGDTQYF. The CDR3 nucleotides read TGTGCCAGCAGCTTTGTAGGGGGGGATACGCAGTATTTT.

This clonotype turned up a few times. The chain recombines TRBV9 with TRBJ2-1; 7 bases align to TRBD2. The CDR3 spans 15 residues. The germline gives CDR1 SGDLS, CDR2 YYNGEE. The V segment lost 4 bases and the J segment 1 base; nucleotides outside the gene matches: 5. CDR3 loop: CASSITSESYNEQFF. CDR3 coding DNA: TGTGCCAGCAGCATCACTAGCGAATCCTACAATGAGCAGTTCTTC.

The chain combines TRBV7-9 with TRBJ2-7, with TRBD1 identical over 7 bases. This CDR3 region has 15 residues. V trimming: 0 bases; J trimming: 5 bases; junction bases outside the gene matches: 7. Per the germline V gene, CDR1 is SEHNR and CDR2 is FQNEAQ (reference sequence). This chain's CDR3 is CASSLAHSTGNEQYF. DNA of the CDR3: TGTGCCAGCAGCTTAGCCCACTCGACAGGGAACGAGCAGTACTTC.

The chain is built from TRBV12-3 or TRBV12-4 and TRBJ2-2, with 7 nucleotides matching TRBD2. V lost 5 bases to trimming and J lost 3 bases; unmatched junction nucleotides: 6. The CDR3 is 15 residues long. CDR3 sequence: CASSPGGVYTGELFF. CDR3 bases: TGTGCCAGCAGTCCTGGGGGGGTTTACACCGGGGAGCTGTTTTTT.

This clonotype has more than one count but fewer than ten. The J gene is TRBJ1-2, the V gene TRBV7-9; possible D gene TRBD1, 5 bases. Germline V CDR1 and CDR2: SEHNR, FQNEAQ (reference sequence). The CDR3 loop spans 12 amino acids. V gave up 5 bases and J gave up 5 bases, with 9 bases separating them. The CDR3 bases are TGTGCCAGCAGCAAGGCAGGGTATGGCTACACCTTC. Protein sequence: CASSKAGYGYTF.

This clonotype was seen only a few times. The chain uses TRBV12-3 or TRBV12-4 and TRBJ2-1; TRBD2 might be the D (5 bases). The CDR3 runs 17 residues. V lost 5 bases, J lost 3 bases, and 20 bases lay in between. The chain's CDR3 is CASSPRFGEIFYNEQFF. As DNA, the CDR3 is TGTGCCAGCAGTCCCCGATTCGGGGAGATATTCTACAATGAGCAGTTCTTC.

The genes are TRBV28 and TRBJ2-5, with a weak D call TRBD1 (6 bases). V was clipped by 4 bases and J by 5 bases, with 20 bases between them. This CDR3 has 16 residues. The germline gives CDR1 MDHEN, CDR2 SYDVKM. CDR3 in DNA: TGTGCCAGCAGTTCCCTGGGGGACATAGGGCAGGAGACCCAGTACTTC. As protein: CASSSLGDIGQETQYF.

This chain joins TRBV7-2 and TRBJ2-3; D perhaps matches TRBD2 (5 bases). Per the germline V gene, CDR1 is SGHTA and CDR2 is FQGNSA. The CDR3 extends over 13 amino acids. V was cut by 10 bases and J by 3 bases, with 14 bases left in between. CDR3 sequence (DNA): TGTGCCACCTATGAGGGTTTAACAGATACGCAGTATTTT. Its translation: CATYEGLTDTQYF.

V is TRBV10-3 and J is TRBJ2-1, with 7 bases that match TRBD1. V gave up 8 bases and J gave up 3 bases; unmatched junction bases: 4. The length of the CDR3 is 13 residues. Germline CDR1 and CDR2: ENHRY and SYGVKD. The CDR3 DNA sequence: TGTGCCATCGGGGCAGGGGGCTACAATGAGCAGTTCTTC. This encodes CAIGAGGYNEQFF.

CDR3 region: CASSSDRINEQFF. The CDR3 region has the DNA TGTGCCAGCAGCTCCGACAGGATCAATGAGCAGTTCTTC. The chain employs TRBV7-8 and TRBJ2-1, with a possible D match to TRBD1 (6 bases). Between the trimmed V and J ends, which lost 4 bases and 6 bases, there was a span of 10 bases. CDR1 is SGHVS, CDR2 FQNEAQ, per germline. The CDR3 consists of 13 residues.

V is TRBV20-1 and J is TRBJ1-2; D unresolved. Germline CDR1 and CDR2: DFQATT and SNEGSKA (reference sequence). This CDR3 is 12 amino acids long. V was clipped by 5 bases and J by 0 bases, with 7 bases between them. CDR3 sequence reads: CSARGPNYGYTF. CDR3 DNA sequence: TGCAGTGCTCGGGGTCCTAACTATGGCTACACCTTC.

The gene calls are TRBV6-5 and TRBJ1-1; TRBD1 agrees at 9 bases. Germline trimming cut 7 bases from V and 8 bases from J; bases unmatched to any gene: 2. The length of the CDR3 is 11 residues. CDR1 and CDR2 (germline): MNHEY, SVGAGI. The CDR3 nucleotides read TGTGCCAGCACAGGACAGGGGGAAGCTTTCTTT. It codes for CASTGQGEAFF.